The sequence of this T cell receptor (beta chain) was determined in a study of cytomegalovirus exposure and HLA in healthy donors. The CDR3 totals 13 residues. The ends were cut back, 3 bases at V and 6 bases at J, with 11 bases in the middle. CDR1 and CDR2 (germline): SGHAT, FQNNGV. PCR employed 60 Vbeta and 13 Jbeta primers. Only in-frame clones appear in the TCRdb table, and some are missing; sequencing was by immunoSEQ multiplex PCR. This table holds fewer than 250,000 clones, roughly 77% found once. A few counts support this clone. This chain links TRBV11-2 with TRBJ1-1; D perhaps matches TRBD1 (5 bases). This receptor was taken from a woman between 50 and 59 years old in good health and CMV-seronegative. The material sequenced was PBMCs. For the CDR3, the DNA is TGTGCCAGCAGCTTTGGGGCCCGGGCTGAAGCTTTCTTT. Encoded protein: CASSFGARAEAFF.